The rows below give T cell receptor beta chains drawn from one sample of a study of cytomegalovirus exposure and HLA in healthy donors. Profiled with immunoSEQ multiplex PCR; TCRdb holds only in-frame clones, not every one. The sample holds about 150,000 clones, about four fifths seen once. Sequenced material: PBMCs. The receptors were gathered from a woman between 50 and 59 years old in good health and CMV-seropositive. Each CDR3 is given with its conserved first and last residue. The D gene is left open where the match is weak. The size of a clone is reported for some rows only, either as once, few or many, or as a class for expanded clones.

j_call: TRBJ2-2; v_call: TRBV28; clone_size: .; d_call: .; cdr3_aa: CASTSRGTGELFF; cdr3_nt: TGTGCCAGCACCAGCAGAGGGACCGGGGAGCTGTTTTTT
j_call: TRBJ2-5; v_call: TRBV4-3; clone_size: .; d_call: .; cdr3_aa: CASSQEWRGPVQETQYF; cdr3_nt: TGCGCCAGCAGCCAAGAATGGAGGGGGCCCGTTCAAGAGACCCAGTACTTC
j_call: TRBJ1-1; v_call: TRBV19; clone_size: .; d_call: TRBD1; cdr3_aa: CASSKGQGMNTEAFF; cdr3_nt: TGTGCCAGTAGTAAGGGACAGGGGATGAACACTGAAGCTTTCTTT
j_call: TRBJ2-7; v_call: TRBV29-1; clone_size: .; d_call: TRBD2; cdr3_aa: CSAGLAGNSYEQYF; cdr3_nt: TGCAGCGCGGGACTAGCGGGGAACTCCTACGAGCAGTACTTC
j_call: TRBJ1-1; v_call: TRBV25-1; clone_size: few; d_call: TRBD1; cdr3_aa: CASSVGTGAFF; cdr3_nt: TGTGCCAGCAGTGTCGGGACAGGGGCTTTCTTT
j_call: TRBJ1-4; v_call: TRBV7-6; clone_size: .; d_call: TRBD1; cdr3_aa: CASSTGQLSNEKLFF; cdr3_nt: TGTGCCAGCAGCACGGGACAGTTATCTAATGAAAAACTGTTTTTT
j_call: TRBJ2-1; v_call: TRBV19; clone_size: once; d_call: TRBD2; cdr3_aa: CASSPLPGTSGGGPYNEQFF; cdr3_nt: TGTGCCAGTAGTCCTCTTCCCGGGACTAGCGGGGGGGGGCCCTACAATGAGCAGTTCTTC
j_call: TRBJ1-1; v_call: TRBV4-2; clone_size: few; d_call: .; cdr3_aa: CASSQTGTRAEAFF; cdr3_nt: TGTGCCAGCAGCCAAACAGGCACCCGCGCTGAAGCTTTCTTT
j_call: TRBJ1-3; v_call: TRBV6-6; clone_size: .; d_call: .; cdr3_aa: CASSFPRAGNTIYF; cdr3_nt: TGTGCCAGCAGCTTCCCACGGGCTGGAAACACCATATATTTT
j_call: TRBJ2-7; v_call: TRBV10-3; clone_size: .; d_call: TRBD2; cdr3_aa: CAISVGTSVSSYEQYF; cdr3_nt: TGTGCCATCAGCGTAGGTACTAGCGTCAGCTCCTACGAGCAGTACTTC
j_call: TRBJ1-6; v_call: TRBV7-2; clone_size: .; d_call: TRBD1; cdr3_aa: CASSLGDRVNSPLHF; cdr3_nt: TGTGCCAGCAGCTTAGGGGACAGGGTAAATTCACCCCTCCACTTT
j_call: TRBJ1-3; v_call: TRBV6-5; clone_size: .; d_call: .; cdr3_aa: CASSYSSRGTGNTIYF; cdr3_nt: TGTGCCAGCAGTTACTCATCCCGGGGGACTGGAAACACCATATATTTT
j_call: TRBJ1-6; v_call: TRBV6-6; clone_size: once; d_call: TRBD1; cdr3_aa: CASHRDRGPILHF; cdr3_nt: TGTGCCAGCCACCGGGACAGGGGTCCGATCCTCCACTTT
j_call: TRBJ2-7; v_call: TRBV11-2; clone_size: .; d_call: .; cdr3_aa: CASSLGETKRYEQYF; cdr3_nt: TGTGCCAGCAGCTTAGGTGAGACTAAACGATACGAGCAGTACTTC
j_call: TRBJ2-7; v_call: TRBV5-4; clone_size: .; d_call: TRBD1; cdr3_aa: CASSTTGALYEQYF; cdr3_nt: TGTGCCAGCAGCACTACAGGGGCTCTCTACGAGCAGTACTTC
j_call: TRBJ2-1; v_call: TRBV7-8; clone_size: .; d_call: TRBD1; cdr3_aa: CASSHTGGKAYNEQFF; cdr3_nt: TGTGCCAGCAGCCATACAGGGGGCAAGGCCTACAATGAGCAGTTCTTC
j_call: TRBJ2-2; v_call: TRBV7-3; clone_size: .; d_call: .; cdr3_aa: CASSLDLKPSGELFF; cdr3_nt: TGTGCCAGCAGCTTAGATCTGAAGCCCTCCGGGGAGCTGTTTTTT
j_call: TRBJ1-5; v_call: TRBV6-5; clone_size: .; d_call: .; cdr3_aa: CASSYVPNQPQHF; cdr3_nt: TGTGCCAGCAGTTACGTCCCAAATCAGCCCCAGCATTTT
j_call: TRBJ1-2; v_call: TRBV7-2; clone_size: .; d_call: .; cdr3_aa: CASSLGGFDANYGYTF; cdr3_nt: TGTGCCAGCAGCTTAGGAGGGTTCGATGCCAACTATGGCTACACCTTC
j_call: TRBJ1-1; v_call: TRBV6-5; clone_size: .; d_call: .; cdr3_aa: CASSYSPGADTEAFF; cdr3_nt: TGTGCCAGCAGTTACTCACCAGGGGCGGACACTGAAGCTTTCTTT
j_call: TRBJ2-7; v_call: TRBV28; clone_size: .; d_call: TRBD2; cdr3_aa: CASSLAGGFTYEQYF; cdr3_nt: TGTGCCAGCAGTCTAGCGGGGGGCTTCACCTACGAGCAGTACTTC
j_call: TRBJ2-1; v_call: TRBV7-9; clone_size: .; d_call: TRBD2; cdr3_aa: CSSSPRVTSGIRNSQQFF; cdr3_nt: TGTTCCAGCAGCCCCCGGGTGACTAGCGGGATACGCAATTCTCAGCAGTTCTTC
j_call: TRBJ1-3; v_call: TRBV28; clone_size: .; d_call: TRBD1; cdr3_aa: CASRGTGGNTIYF; cdr3_nt: TGTGCCAGCAGAGGGACAGGGGGAAACACCATATATTTT
j_call: TRBJ2-3; v_call: TRBV6-6; clone_size: .; d_call: TRBD1; cdr3_aa: CASSYSDRGTDTQYF; cdr3_nt: TGTGCCAGCAGTTACTCGGACAGGGGTACAGATACGCAGTATTTT
j_call: TRBJ1-2; v_call: TRBV28; clone_size: once; d_call: TRBD1; cdr3_aa: CASSLPDRSYGYTF; cdr3_nt: TGTGCCAGCAGTCTACCGGACAGGTCCTATGGCTACACCTTC
j_call: TRBJ1-1; v_call: TRBV5-1; clone_size: .; d_call: TRBD1; cdr3_aa: CASSLGDRGHPEAFF; cdr3_nt: TGCGCCAGCAGCTTGGGTGACAGGGGGCACCCTGAAGCTTTCTTT
j_call: TRBJ2-3; v_call: TRBV7-6; clone_size: .; d_call: TRBD2; cdr3_aa: CASSFGLGDTDTQYF; cdr3_nt: TGTGCCAGCAGCTTCGGACTAGGTGACACAGATACGCAGTATTTT
j_call: TRBJ2-7; v_call: TRBV6-6; clone_size: .; d_call: .; cdr3_aa: CASSYLIRTPSYEQYF; cdr3_nt: TGTGCCAGCAGTTACCTTATTAGGACACCTTCCTACGAGCAGTACTTC
j_call: TRBJ2-2; v_call: TRBV27; clone_size: .; d_call: .; cdr3_aa: CASRASALLDTGELFF; cdr3_nt: TGTGCCAGCAGAGCTAGCGCCCTGTTAGATACCGGGGAGCTGTTTTTT
j_call: TRBJ1-2; v_call: TRBV5-1; clone_size: .; d_call: .; cdr3_aa: CASSSQGNYGYTF; cdr3_nt: TGCGCCAGCAGCTCCCAGGGGAACTATGGCTACACCTTC
j_call: TRBJ2-7; v_call: TRBV2; clone_size: .; d_call: TRBD1; cdr3_aa: CASRGQTFHYEQYF; cdr3_nt: TGTGCCAGCAGGGGACAGACTTTCCACTACGAGCAGTACTTC
j_call: TRBJ2-3; v_call: TRBV9; clone_size: .; d_call: .; cdr3_aa: CASSARGADTQYF; cdr3_nt: TGTGCCAGCAGCGCGCGGGGAGCAGATACGCAGTATTTT
j_call: TRBJ2-2; v_call: TRBV4-3; clone_size: .; d_call: .; cdr3_aa: CASSQDPRAVTGELFF; cdr3_nt: TGCGCCAGCAGCCAAGACCCCAGGGCAGTCACCGGGGAGCTGTTTTTT
j_call: TRBJ1-4; v_call: TRBV7-2; clone_size: .; d_call: .; cdr3_aa: CASSSSDNNEKLFF; cdr3_nt: TGTGCCAGCAGCTCGTCAGACAACAATGAAAAACTGTTTTTT
j_call: TRBJ2-5; v_call: TRBV29-1; clone_size: once; d_call: .; cdr3_aa: CSVPQERAMRETQYF; cdr3_nt: TGCAGCGTTCCACAGGAAAGGGCAATGAGAGAGACCCAGTACTTC
j_call: TRBJ1-4; v_call: TRBV7-9; clone_size: .; d_call: TRBD1; cdr3_aa: CASSLVRDRDEKLFF; cdr3_nt: TGTGCCAGCAGCTTAGTTCGGGACAGGGATGAAAAACTGTTTTTT
j_call: TRBJ2-4; v_call: TRBV5-5; clone_size: .; d_call: .; cdr3_aa: CASSLFGNIQYF; cdr3_nt: TGTGCCAGCAGCTTGTTCGGAAACATTCAGTACTTC
j_call: TRBJ2-7; v_call: TRBV15; clone_size: .; d_call: .; cdr3_aa: CATSRLQGKKNEQYF; cdr3_nt: TGTGCCACCAGCAGACTCCAGGGTAAGAAGAACGAGCAGTACTTC
j_call: TRBJ2-7; v_call: TRBV7-6; clone_size: .; d_call: TRBD2; cdr3_aa: CASSPGLAEAYEQYF; cdr3_nt: TGTGCCAGCAGCCCGGGACTAGCGGAAGCCTACGAGCAGTACTTC
j_call: TRBJ2-1; v_call: TRBV7-2; clone_size: .; d_call: TRBD2; cdr3_aa: CASSPGTSFFNEQFF; cdr3_nt: TGTGCCAGCAGCCCCGGGACTAGCTTTTTCAATGAGCAGTTCTTC
j_call: TRBJ2-5; v_call: TRBV18; clone_size: .; d_call: TRBD1; cdr3_aa: CASSPRRQGGETQYF; cdr3_nt: TGTGCCAGCTCACCAAGACGACAGGGTGGGGAGACCCAGTACTTC
j_call: TRBJ1-2; v_call: TRBV29-1; clone_size: .; d_call: TRBD1; cdr3_aa: CSVEPRLGQAGGYTF; cdr3_nt: TGCAGCGTTGAACCCAGACTAGGACAGGCGGGCGGCTACACCTTC
j_call: TRBJ1-2; v_call: TRBV19; clone_size: .; d_call: .; cdr3_aa: CASSVSRSLSYTF; cdr3_nt: TGTGCCAGTAGTGTGTCTCGTTCACTCAGCTACACCTTC
j_call: TRBJ1-1; v_call: TRBV7-2; clone_size: .; d_call: .; cdr3_aa: CASSLFLGDTEAFF; cdr3_nt: TGTGCCAGCAGCCTCTTTCTAGGCGACACTGAAGCTTTCTTT
j_call: TRBJ2-3; v_call: TRBV7-2; clone_size: .; d_call: .; cdr3_aa: CASSLVAGGTDMQYF; cdr3_nt: TGTGCCAGCAGCTTAGTGGCAGGGGGGACGGATATGCAGTATTTT
j_call: TRBJ1-1; v_call: TRBV19; clone_size: .; d_call: TRBD1; cdr3_aa: CASTLRDRLNTEAFF; cdr3_nt: TGTGCCAGTACCCTCCGGGACAGATTGAACACTGAAGCTTTCTTT
j_call: TRBJ2-1; v_call: TRBV9; clone_size: .; d_call: .; cdr3_aa: CASSVAPQEGAPSSYNEQFF; cdr3_nt: TGTGCCAGCAGCGTAGCCCCCCAGGAGGGTGCCCCCAGCTCCTACAATGAGCAGTTCTTC
j_call: TRBJ2-1; v_call: TRBV2; clone_size: .; d_call: TRBD2; cdr3_aa: CASSEPGTSGGYNEQFF; cdr3_nt: TGTGCCAGCAGTGAACCAGGGACTAGCGGGGGCTACAATGAGCAGTTCTTC
j_call: TRBJ1-1; v_call: TRBV7-9; clone_size: .; d_call: TRBD1; cdr3_aa: CSSSPQTGENTEAFF; cdr3_nt: TGTTCCAGCAGCCCACAGACAGGGGAGAACACTGAAGCTTTCTTT
j_call: TRBJ1-6; v_call: TRBV23-1; clone_size: .; d_call: .; cdr3_aa: CASSQCAPRRSSYNSPLHF; cdr3_nt: TGCGCCAGCAGTCAATGCGCCCCTCGGCGGAGCTCCTATAATTCACCCCTCCACTTT
j_call: TRBJ2-1; v_call: TRBV5-4; clone_size: .; d_call: TRBD2; cdr3_aa: CASSPGLAGGWVIVNEQFF; cdr3_nt: TGTGCCAGCAGCCCAGGACTAGCGGGGGGATGGGTCATAGTCAATGAGCAGTTCTTC
j_call: TRBJ2-7; v_call: TRBV15; clone_size: .; d_call: .; cdr3_aa: CATSRGTFEGEQYF; cdr3_nt: TGTGCCACCAGCAGAGGGACGTTCGAGGGAGAGCAGTACTTC
j_call: TRBJ2-3; v_call: TRBV7-3; clone_size: .; d_call: .; cdr3_aa: CASSWGGSTDTQYF; cdr3_nt: TGTGCCAGCAGTTGGGGCGGAAGCACAGATACGCAGTATTTT